This TCR beta chain was sequenced during a study of post-analysis software for immune sequencing data. Study outcomes and limitations: Five TRBV segments, including TRBV5-6, TRBV5-1 and TRBV20-1, were more frequent in patients than controls.

Germline V gene lookup returns CDR1 SGHDN and CDR2 FVKESK. The CDR3 covers 13 residues. With 4 bases removed from V and 5 bases from J, the gap between germline ends came to 11 bases. A note on this clonotype: Its antigen is currently unknown.

Incorporated into the TCR beta cDNA libraries were unique molecular identifiers, which served to reduce PCR and sequencing biases. Each CDR3 protein is one row after TCRdb ran MiXCR on the PCR reads. This sample has 350,000 to 450,000 distinct CDR3 sequences, with 30% to 45% found just once. The specimen sequenced was blood. The source of this sequence is a girl under 18 with multiple sclerosis. The gene calls are TRBV14 and TRBJ1-1; D call uncertain. The CDR3 here is CASSRQVGTEAFF. For the CDR3, the DNA is TGTGCCAGCAGCCGCCAAGTGGGGACTGAAGCTTTCTTT.